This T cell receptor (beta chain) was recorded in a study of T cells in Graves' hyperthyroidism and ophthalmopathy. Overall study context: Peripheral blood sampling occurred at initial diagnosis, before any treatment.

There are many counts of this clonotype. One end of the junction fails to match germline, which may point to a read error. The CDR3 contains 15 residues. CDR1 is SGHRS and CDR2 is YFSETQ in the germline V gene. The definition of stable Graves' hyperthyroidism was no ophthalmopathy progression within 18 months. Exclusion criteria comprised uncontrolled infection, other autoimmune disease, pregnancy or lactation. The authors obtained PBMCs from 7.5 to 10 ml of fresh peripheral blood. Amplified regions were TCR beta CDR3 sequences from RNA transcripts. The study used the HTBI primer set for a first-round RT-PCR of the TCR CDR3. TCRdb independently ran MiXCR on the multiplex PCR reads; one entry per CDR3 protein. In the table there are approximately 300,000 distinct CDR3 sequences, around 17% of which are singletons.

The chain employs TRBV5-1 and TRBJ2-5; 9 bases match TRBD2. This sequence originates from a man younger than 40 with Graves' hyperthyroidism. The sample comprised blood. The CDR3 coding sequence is TGCGCCTGCAGGTATGGCGGGAGGGCCGAGGAGACCCAGTACTTC. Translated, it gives CACRYGGRAEETQYF.